Each of the 32 T cell receptor beta chains below was sequenced from the same sample in a study of brain T cells in children with intractable seizures. Sequencing was performed with immunoSEQ multiplex PCR; in TCRdb, only in-frame clones are kept and a portion is missing. The table shows about 22,000 clones, with approximately 94% occurring only once. Sequenced material: peripheral blood, taken at surgery. The receptors were sampled from a boy aged 10-17 years with focal cortical dysplasia and intractable seizures.

This chain joins TRBV5-4 and TRBJ1-6; 7 nucleotides agree with TRBD1. This CDR3 spans 15 amino acids. V trimming: 0 bases; J trimming: 7 bases; junction bases outside the gene matches: 4. The germline CDR1 and CDR2 sequences are SGHNT and YYREEE (reference sequence). The CDR3 DNA reads TGTGCCAGCAGCTTGGCCGGGACAGTGAATTCACCCCTCCACTTT. Its translation: CASSLAGTVNSPLHF.

The rearrangement joins TRBV4-1 to TRBJ2-1; a possible D gene is TRBD2 (5 bases). Trimming removed 4 bases at V and 6 bases at J, with 13 bases between. The CDR3 extends over 14 amino acids. The germline V gene encodes CDR1 MGHRA and CDR2 YSYEKL. The CDR3 reads CASSRRDKLNEQFF. CDR3 DNA sequence: TGCGCCAGCAGCCGCCGGGATAAACTCAATGAGCAGTTCTTC.

The V and J genes are TRBV7-8 and TRBJ1-5; no clear D gene. The CDR3 runs 17 residues. Trimming shortened V by 0 bases and J by 1 base, and 13 bases separated the two germline ends. From germline, CDR1 is SGHVS and CDR2 FQNEAQ. The CDR3 is CASSLATGILSNQPQHF. The CDR3, as DNA: TGTGCCAGCAGCTTAGCGACCGGGATCTTAAGCAATCAGCCCCAGCATTTT.

This clone was seen just once. CDR3 coding DNA: TGTGCCAGCAGCCAAGGGGGCCGGAGCTCTGGAAACACCATATATTTT. Translating gives CASSQGGRSSGNTIYF. The chain uses TRBV4-2 and TRBJ1-3; possible D gene TRBD1, 5 bases. The germline gives CDR1 LGHNA, CDR2 YNFKEQ. V lost 1 base to trimming and J lost 0 bases, with 10 bases between them. The CDR3 length is 16 residues.

The chain is built from TRBV21-1 and TRBJ2-7; the listed D gene, TRBD2, was not tested against the DNA. TRBV21-1 is termed a pseudogene. This CDR3 is 21 amino acids long. CDR3 protein: CASSKARGFSGGNDTAYEQYF. CDR3 bases: TGTGCCAGCAGCAAAGCGAGGGGGTTCAGCGGGGGCAATGATACCGCCTACGAGCAGTACTTC.

This CDR3 reads CASSQGLAGVNEQFF. CDR3 coding DNA: TGTGCCAGCAGCCAAGGACTAGCGGGAGTGAATGAGCAGTTCTTC. The chain uses TRBV5-8 and TRBJ2-1; 13 bases match TRBD2. V trimming: 4 bases; J trimming: 7 bases; junction bases outside the gene matches: 5. CDR3 length: 15 amino acids. Germline CDR1 reads SGHTS; CDR2 reads YDEGEE. Full variable domain (remainder filled in from reference TRBV5-8 and TRBJ2-1): EAGVTQSPTHLIKTRGQQATLRCSPISGHTSVYWYQQALGLGLQFLLWYDEGEERNRGNFPPRFSGRQFPNYSSELNVNALELEDSALYLCASSQGLAGVNEQFFGPGTRLTVL.

The V gene is TRBV6-5, the J gene TRBJ1-4; 7 nucleotides agree with TRBD1. Per germline, CDR1 MNHEY and CDR2 SVGAGI. CDR3 length: 15 amino acids. Germline trimming cut 7 bases from V and 2 bases from J; bases unmatched to any gene: 7. In nucleotides, the CDR3 is TGTGCCAGCACCACCTTACAGGGGACTAATGAAAAACTGTTTTTT. It is translated as CASTTLQGTNEKLFF.

This chain connects TRBV28 to TRBJ1-2; D gene unclear. The CDR3 totals 13 residues. V was trimmed by 6 bases and J by 3 bases, leaving 11 bases between them. In germline, CDR1 is MDHEN, CDR2 SYDVKM. The CDR3 spells CASRAGIHYGYTF. CDR3 coding DNA: TGTGCCAGCAGAGCGGGGATTCACTATGGCTACACCTTC.

This chain joins TRBV6-5 and TRBJ2-1; no clear D. From germline, CDR1 is MNHEY and CDR2 SVGAGI. The length of the CDR3 is 15 residues. Deletions cut 0 bases from V and 2 bases from J, with 8 bases between. The CDR3 loop is CASSYSHTPYNEQFF. Written as DNA, the CDR3 is TGTGCCAGCAGTTACTCCCACACACCCTACAATGAGCAGTTCTTC.

Worth noting for this clone: The same CDR3 is also encoded by other DNA sequences in this sample. The chain recombines TRBV12-3 or TRBV12-4 with TRBJ2-3; D gene ambiguous. The CDR3 is 11 residues long. Between the trimmed V and J ends, which lost 3 bases and 5 bases, there was a span of 3 bases. CDR3 sequence reads: CASSFRDTQYF. In nucleotides, the CDR3 is TGTGCCAGCAGTTTTAGAGATACGCAGTATTTT.

This chain joins TRBV4-2 and TRBJ2-2; maybe TRBD2 (5 bases). The germline V and J ends were trimmed by 3 bases and 4 bases, with 6 bases remaining between them. The length of the CDR3 is 13 residues. Germline CDR1 LGHNA, CDR2 YNFKEQ. The CDR3, as DNA: TGTGCCAGCAGCCAGAGCGGCACCGGGGAGCTGTTTTTT. It encodes CASSQSGTGELFF.

This rearrangement joins TRBV5-6 to TRBJ1-5, with D tentatively TRBD1 (5 bases). CDR1 is SGHDT, CDR2 YYEEEE, per germline. The CDR3 totals 16 residues. V lost 0 bases and J lost 2, with 12 bases in between. The CDR3 DNA reads as TGTGCCAGCAGCTTGGCCGGTGGGGCCGGCAATCAGCCCCAGCATTTT. This translates into CASSLAGGAGNQPQHF.

The chain combines TRBV5-4 with TRBJ2-7; D is unclear. The CDR3 has 13 amino acids. Germline V lookup: CDR1 SGHNT, CDR2 YYREEE (reference sequence). V lost 4 bases and J 0 bases, leaving 8 bases between the germline ends. CDR3 bases: TGTGCCAGCAGCCGAGGACCCTCCTACGAGCAGTACGTC. The encoded protein is CASSRGPSYEQYV.

The gene calls are TRBV2 and TRBJ2-5; either TRBD1 or TRBD2 may supply D (5 bases each). Trimming took off 3 bases at V and 3 bases at J, with 20 bases between the two ends. CDR1 SNHLY and CDR2 FYNNEI come from the germline V gene. CDR3 size: 17 residues. The CDR3 region is CASSDAFEGLAEETQYF. The CDR3 nucleotides are TGTGCCAGCAGTGATGCCTTTGAGGGGCTAGCCGAAGAGACCCAGTACTTC.

J is TRBJ2-7 and V is TRBV30, with no clear D. CDR1 GTSNPN and CDR2 SVGIG come from the germline V gene (reference sequence). The germline V and J ends were trimmed by 0 bases and 1 base, with 7 bases remaining between them. The length of the CDR3 is 13 residues. This chain's CDR3 is CAWSVSWSYEQYV. DNA of the CDR3: TGTGCCTGGAGTGTAAGTTGGTCCTACGAGCAGTACGTC.

This chain links TRBV3-1 (or the pseudogene TRBV3-2) with TRBJ2-5; perhaps TRBD1 as D (5 bases). V dropped 0 bases and J dropped 0 bases, with 5 bases sitting between them. The CDR3 sequence is 14 residues long. The germline gives CDR1 LGHDT, CDR2 YNNKEL (reference sequence). DNA for the CDR3: TGTGCCAGCAGCCAAGAGGACAACCAAGAGACCCAGTACTTC. Its protein product is CASSQEDNQETQYF.

This rearrangement joins TRBV3-1 (or the pseudogene TRBV3-2) to TRBJ2-1; tentatively, D is TRBD2 (5 bases). This CDR3 contains 13 residues. The germline V gene has CDR1 LGHDT and CDR2 YNNKEL (reference sequence). Trimming removed 1 base at V and 10 bases at J, with 11 bases between. The CDR3 protein is CASSQVPPGEQFF. CDR3 bases: TGTGCCAGCAGCCAAGTTCCCCCGGGAGAGCAGTTCTTC.

The chain recombines TRBV28 with TRBJ1-5, with D unclear. There are 14 residues in the CDR3. V was trimmed by 5 bases and J by 1 base, leaving 9 bases between them. The germline CDR1 and CDR2 sequences are MDHEN and SYDVKM. The CDR3 DNA sequence: TGTGCCAGCAGTCTTCGACGGAGCAATCAGCCCCAGCATTTT. Residues: CASSLRRSNQPQHF.

This chain links TRBV5-1 with TRBJ2-7; a possible D gene is TRBD1 (6 bases). Germline lookup yields CDR1 SGHRS and CDR2 YFSETQ. The germline V and J ends were trimmed by 0 bases and 2 bases, with 15 bases remaining between them. This CDR3 has 16 amino acids. CDR3 region: CASSLALSGATYEQYF. As DNA, the CDR3 is TGCGCCAGCAGCTTGGCGCTCTCAGGGGCCACCTACGAGCAGTACTTC.

The sample holds a few counts of this clone. V is TRBV5-1 and J is TRBJ1-5, with unresolved D. Trimming took 0 bases from V and 0 from J, leaving 13 bases between them. The germline V gene has CDR1 SGHRS and CDR2 YFSETQ. The CDR3 has 17 residues. CDR3 nucleotide sequence: TGCGCCAGCAGCTTGGCCTCGGCAGCCTCTAGCAATCAGCCCCAGCATTTT. Translating it yields CASSLASAASSNQPQHF.

The sample holds a few counts of this clone. The V gene is TRBV5-4, the J gene TRBJ1-5, with a tentative D call TRBD1 (6 bases). Deletions cut 4 bases from V and 4 bases from J, with 9 bases between. Germline CDR1 and CDR2: SGHNT and YYREEE (reference sequence). The CDR3 has 13 amino acids. The CDR3 loop reads CASSGGQNQPQHF. In nucleotides, the CDR3 is TGTGCCAGCAGCGGGGGACAAAATCAGCCCCAGCATTTT.

This chain links TRBV5-1 with TRBJ2-2, with TRBD1 matching 11 bases. Looked up from germline, CDR1 is SGHRS and CDR2 is YFSETQ. The ends lost 9 bases at V and 6 bases at J; junction bases unmatched: 4. The CDR3 spans 13 residues. The CDR3 DNA sequence: TGCGCCACCGGGACAGGGGGTCCCGGGGAGCTGTTTTTT. Residues: CATGTGGPGELFF. The full variable domain, with the rest looked up from reference TRBV5-1 and TRBJ2-2, is KAGVTQTPRYLIKTRGQQVTLSCSPISGHRSVSWYQQTPGQGLQFLFEYFSETQRNKGNFPGRFSGRQFSNSRSEMNVSTLELGDSALYLCATGTGGPGELFFGEGSRLTVL.

The chain has TRBV7-6 and TRBJ2-2; a possible D gene is TRBD1 (5 bases). With 5 bases removed from V and 4 bases from J, the gap between germline ends came to 14 bases. The CDR3 runs 15 residues. CDR1 and CDR2 (germline): SGHVS, FNYEAQ. CDR3 loop: CASSAYRTRTGELFF. DNA for the CDR3: TGTGCCAGCAGCGCGTACCGGACACGCACCGGGGAGCTGTTTTTT.

This clone was seen once. The chain combines TRBV19 with TRBJ2-7, with D possibly TRBD1 on 6 matching bases. The CDR3 spans 16 residues. The germline V and J ends were trimmed by 4 bases and 6 bases, with 22 bases remaining between them. Germline V gene sequence: CDR1 LNHDA, CDR2 SQIVND (reference sequence). The CDR3 DNA follows: TGTGCCAGTAGTACTCACCCAGGGGACCCTTCCCGCGAGCAGTACTTC. Translation gives CASSTHPGDPSREQYF.

The chain has TRBV5-6 and TRBJ1-2, with TRBD1 as a possible D gene (6 bases). Per the germline V gene, CDR1 is SGHDT and CDR2 is YYEEEE. V lost 3 bases and J 3 bases, leaving 12 bases between the germline ends. CDR3 length equals 14 residues. The DNA for the CDR3 is TGTGCCAGCAGCTCCGCAGGGGCGGACTATGGCTACACCTTC. Amino acid sequence: CASSSAGADYGYTF.

The gene calls are TRBV29-1 and TRBJ2-1; no firm D call. This CDR3 region has 14 residues. The V end was cut by 6 bases, the J end by 7 bases, with 19 bases between. The V gene's germline CDR1 is SQVTM and CDR2 ANQGSEA. CDR3 residues: CSVELGKAGNEQFF. The CDR3 DNA sequence: TGCAGCGTAGAGCTTGGGAAGGCCGGAAATGAGCAGTTCTTC.

This clone occurred once. V gene TRBV6-4 combines with J gene TRBJ2-7; 7 positions agree with TRBD2. The CDR3 covers 12 residues. V was clipped by 0 bases and J by 13 bases; unmatched bases: 6. Germline V gene data show CDR1 as MRHNA and CDR2 as SNTAGT. The CDR3 sequence is CASSDSGGFGYV. CDR3 in DNA: TGTGCCAGCAGTGACTCCGGGGGGTTTGGATACGTC.

The chain links TRBV28 to TRBJ1-2; no clear D. V lost 2 bases and J lost 4, with 8 bases in between. The germline V gene encodes CDR1 MDHEN and CDR2 SYDVKM. The CDR3 length is 13 residues. The CDR3 region has the DNA TGTGCCAGCAGTTTAACAGCTGGCTATGGCTACACCTTC. It encodes CASSLTAGYGYTF.

This rearrangement joins TRBV5-5 to TRBJ2-7; 8 nucleotides agree with TRBD1. There are 15 residues in the CDR3. The V gene end was trimmed by 0 bases and the J gene end by 6 bases; junction bases not matched to a gene: 8. Germline CDR1 SGHKS, CDR2 YYEKEE (reference sequence). CDR3 sequence reads: CASSLVGQGAGEQYV. The CDR3 region has the DNA TGTGCCAGCAGCTTGGTAGGGCAGGGGGCAGGCGAGCAGTACGTC.

The genes are TRBV30 and TRBJ2-5; D gene ambiguous. CDR1 is GTSNPN and CDR2 is SVGIG in the germline V gene (reference sequence). V shed 4 bases and J shed 4 bases, with 4 bases lying between them. The CDR3 sequence is 10 residues long. CDR3 loop: CAWKGETQYF. The DNA of the CDR3 is TGTGCCTGGAAGGGAGAGACCCAGTACTTC.

The rearrangement links TRBV12-3 or TRBV12-4 to TRBJ2-7; D is uncertain. Trimming removed 0 bases at V and 9 bases at J, with 6 bases between. This CDR3 contains 11 residues. The CDR3 sequence: CASSLASRQYF. CDR3 sequence (DNA): TGTGCCAGCAGTTTAGCCTCAAGGCAGTACTTC.

As regards this clone: One end of the junction fails to match germline, which may point to a read error. The rearrangement uses TRBV11-2 and TRBJ1-3; no definite D call. Germline assignment: CDR1 SGHAT and CDR2 FQNNGV. CDR3 size: 12 residues. This CDR3 reads CASSLGVRGGDF. CDR3 bases: TGTGCCAGCAGCTTAGGGGTCCGAGGAGGAGATTTT.